This T cell receptor (beta chain) was sequenced for a study of CXCR3-negative and CXCR3-positive naive CD8 T cells. TRB cDNA was prepared as libraries by UMI-labeled 5' RACE. TCRdb re-called the 5' RACE reads and shows each CDR3 protein once, DNA omitted. The specimen's table records 60,000 or so distinct CDR3 sequences. The sequenced sample was memory CD8+ T cells from blood. The sequence derives from a human donor in good health. Some clones in this sample may be carry-over from other donors' samples.

The CDR3 sequence is CASLTGTSGANVLTF. This chain links TRBV7-2 with TRBJ2-6; TCRdb proposes TRBD1, but this gene call is untestable without DNA. This CDR3 has 15 residues. Germline CDR1 is SGHTA and CDR2 is FQGNSA.